This T cell receptor (beta chain) stems from a study of cytomegalovirus exposure and HLA in healthy donors. V gave up 2 bases and J gave up 3 bases, with 14 bases separating them. CDR1 and CDR2 (germline): SGHRS, YFSETQ. The CDR3 consists of 15 residues. PCR employed 60 Vbeta and 13 Jbeta primers. TCRdb keeps only in-frame clones here, not all; method: immunoSEQ multiplex PCR. The repertoire holds some 190,000 clones, with 75% to 90% as singletons. Source material: PBMCs. The chain uses TRBV5-1 and TRBJ1-1, with D perhaps matching TRBD1 (6 bases). The receptor comes from a woman aged 30 to 39 in good health and CMV-seronegative. CDR3 sequence reads: CASSLNPTGDTEAFF. The CDR3 coding sequence is TGCGCCAGCAGCTTAAACCCGACAGGAGACACTGAAGCTTTCTTT.